This T cell receptor (beta chain) was documented in a study of cytotoxic CD8 clonotypes in ibrutinib-treated CLL. The study's findings and limits: Higher clonality was seen at ibrutinib response and a return toward baseline at progression.

The CDR3 covers 15 residues. Per germline, CDR1 MNHNY and CDR2 SVGAGI (reference sequence). V gave up 7 bases and J gave up 5 bases; unmatched junction bases: 11. Concerning this clone: Its cognate antigen is unknown.

TCRdb's copy holds only in-frame clones and misses some; the assay was immunoSEQ multiplex PCR. The top ten clones hold over 10% of a sample with 200,000 or so clones, about four fifths of them seen once. The source material was PBMCs, sampled after 12 months of ibrutinib treatment. This clonotype was obtained from a human donor with chronic lymphocytic leukemia. J is TRBJ2-7 and V is TRBV6-6; TRBD1 aligns across 10 bases. CDR3 sequence reads: CASTYRGQGTNEQYF. CDR3 nucleotide sequence: TGTGCCAGCACCTACCGGGGACAGGGGACGAACGAGCAGTACTTC.